This T cell receptor (beta chain) was found in a study of patients and donors after allogeneic stem cell transplantation. This clonotype was detected a few times. CDR3 length: 14 residues. Germline V CDR1 and CDR2: MNHNS, SASEGT. V was shortened by 11 bases and J by 0 bases, with 17 bases between the two germline ends. TCRdb re-called the RT-PCR reads through MiXCR, storing one row per CDR3 protein. The table lists about 400,000 distinct CDR3 sequences, roughly 16% of them singletons. The source is a human donor who was either an allogeneic HSCT recipient or a stem cell or donor lymphocyte infusion donor (not recorded which). It is not recorded whose cells these are; they may come from a transplant donor. The sequencing sample was made of blood, either unsorted or a sorted T cell fraction (not recorded which). The chain links TRBV6-1 to TRBJ2-7; D not resolved. The CDR3 DNA sequence: TGTGCCGGAAAGACGACATCTAGCTCCTACGAGCAGTACTTC. Translation: CAGKTTSSSYEQYF.